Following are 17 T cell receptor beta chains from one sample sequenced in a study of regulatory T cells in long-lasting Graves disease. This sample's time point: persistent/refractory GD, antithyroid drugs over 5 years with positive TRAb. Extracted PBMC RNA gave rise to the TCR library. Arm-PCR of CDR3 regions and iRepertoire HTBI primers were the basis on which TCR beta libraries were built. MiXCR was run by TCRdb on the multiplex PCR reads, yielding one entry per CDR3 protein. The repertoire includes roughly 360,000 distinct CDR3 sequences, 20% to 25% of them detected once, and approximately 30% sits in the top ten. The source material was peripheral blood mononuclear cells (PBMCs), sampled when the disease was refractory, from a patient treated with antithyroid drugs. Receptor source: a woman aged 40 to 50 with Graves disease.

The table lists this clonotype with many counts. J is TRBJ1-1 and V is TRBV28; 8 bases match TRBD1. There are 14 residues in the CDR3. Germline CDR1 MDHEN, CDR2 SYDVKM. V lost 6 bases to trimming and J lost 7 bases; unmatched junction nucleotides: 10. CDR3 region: CASSPLGQGLEAFF. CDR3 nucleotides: TGTGCCAGCAGCCCCCTTGGACAGGGCCTTGAAGCTTTCTTT.

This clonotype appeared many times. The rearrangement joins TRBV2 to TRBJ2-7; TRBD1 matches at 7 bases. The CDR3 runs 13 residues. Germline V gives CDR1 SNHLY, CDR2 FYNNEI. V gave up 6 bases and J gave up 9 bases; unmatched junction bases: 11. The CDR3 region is CASSSGTATGQYF. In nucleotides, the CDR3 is TGTGCCAGCAGCTCCGGGACAGCGACGGGGCAGTACTTC.

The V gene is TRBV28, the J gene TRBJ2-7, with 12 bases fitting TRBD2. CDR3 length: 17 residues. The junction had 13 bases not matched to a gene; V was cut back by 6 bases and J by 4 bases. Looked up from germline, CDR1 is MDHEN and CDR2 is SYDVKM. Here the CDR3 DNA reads TGTGCCAGCAGGGAGACTAGCGGGAGATCTGTGTGGTACGAGCAGTACTTC. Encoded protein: CASRETSGRSVWYEQYF.

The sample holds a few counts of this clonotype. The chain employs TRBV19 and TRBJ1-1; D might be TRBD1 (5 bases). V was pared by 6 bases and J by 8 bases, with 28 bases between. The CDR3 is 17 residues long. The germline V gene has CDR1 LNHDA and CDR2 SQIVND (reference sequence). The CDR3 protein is CASSVGSGGGAGNEAFF. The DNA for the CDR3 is TGTGCCAGTAGCGTCGGGTCCGGCGGCGGGGCTGGCAACGAAGCTTTCTTT.

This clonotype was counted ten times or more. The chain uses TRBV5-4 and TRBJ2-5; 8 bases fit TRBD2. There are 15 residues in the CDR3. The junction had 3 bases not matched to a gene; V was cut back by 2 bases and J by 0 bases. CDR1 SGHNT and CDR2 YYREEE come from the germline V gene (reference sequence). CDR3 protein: CASSLTSGYQETQYF. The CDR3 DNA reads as TGTGCCAGCAGCTTAACTAGCGGCTACCAAGAGACCCAGTACTTC.

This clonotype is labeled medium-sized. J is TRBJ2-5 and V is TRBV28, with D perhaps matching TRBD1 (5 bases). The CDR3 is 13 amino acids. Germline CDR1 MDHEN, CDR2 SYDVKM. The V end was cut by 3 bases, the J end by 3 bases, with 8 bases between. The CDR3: CASSLGREETQYF. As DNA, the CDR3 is TGTGCCAGCAGTTTGGGCAGGGAAGAGACCCAGTACTTC.

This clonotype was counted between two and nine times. CDR3 residues: CASSQAPFRDIQYF. The CDR3 DNA is TGCGCCAGCAGCCAAGCCCCATTCCGGGACATTCAGTACTTC. The chain uses TRBV4-1 and TRBJ2-4; D is uncertain. CDR1 and CDR2 from the germline V gene are MGHRA and YSYEKL. CDR3 length: 14 residues. V was shortened by 1 base and J by 8 bases, with 12 bases between the two germline ends.

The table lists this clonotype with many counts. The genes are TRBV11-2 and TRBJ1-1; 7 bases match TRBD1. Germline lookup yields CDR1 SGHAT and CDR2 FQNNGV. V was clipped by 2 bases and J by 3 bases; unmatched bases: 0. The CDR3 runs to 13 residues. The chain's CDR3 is CASSLTGDTEAFF. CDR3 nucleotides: TGTGCCAGCAGCTTAACAGGGGACACTGAAGCTTTCTTT. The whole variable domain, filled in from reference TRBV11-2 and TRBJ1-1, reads EAGVAQSPRYKIIEKRQSVAFWCNPISGHATLYWYQQILGQGPKLLIQFQNNGVVDDSQLPKDRFSAERLKGVDSTLKIQPAKLEDSAVYLCASSLTGDTEAFFGQGTRLTVV.

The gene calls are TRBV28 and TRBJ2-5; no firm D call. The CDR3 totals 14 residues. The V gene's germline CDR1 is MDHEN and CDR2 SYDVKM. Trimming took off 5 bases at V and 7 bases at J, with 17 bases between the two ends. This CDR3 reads CASSPRRAVWTQYF. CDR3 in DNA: TGTGCCAGCAGTCCCCGGAGAGCCGTTTGGACCCAGTACTTC.

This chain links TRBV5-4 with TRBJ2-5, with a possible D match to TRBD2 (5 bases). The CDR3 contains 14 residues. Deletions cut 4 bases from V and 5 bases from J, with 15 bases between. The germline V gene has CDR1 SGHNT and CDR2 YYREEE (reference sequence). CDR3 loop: CASSGRGYGETQYF. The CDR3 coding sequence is TGTGCCAGCAGCGGCCGAGGGTACGGGGAGACCCAGTACTTC.

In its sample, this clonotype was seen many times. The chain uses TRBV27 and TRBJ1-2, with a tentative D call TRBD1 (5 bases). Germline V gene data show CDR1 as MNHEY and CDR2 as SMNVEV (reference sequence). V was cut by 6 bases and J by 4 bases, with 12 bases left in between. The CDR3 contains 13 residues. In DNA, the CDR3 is TGTGCCAGCAGCTTACGGCAGGGCTATGGCTACACCTTC. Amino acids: CASSLRQGYGYTF.

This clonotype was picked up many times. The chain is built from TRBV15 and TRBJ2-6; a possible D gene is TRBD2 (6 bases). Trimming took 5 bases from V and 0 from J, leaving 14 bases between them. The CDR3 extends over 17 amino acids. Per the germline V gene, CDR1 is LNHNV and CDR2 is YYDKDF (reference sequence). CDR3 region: CATSRQPAGSGANVLTF. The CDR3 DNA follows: TGTGCCACCAGCCGCCAGCCAGCGGGCTCTGGGGCCAACGTCCTGACTTTC.

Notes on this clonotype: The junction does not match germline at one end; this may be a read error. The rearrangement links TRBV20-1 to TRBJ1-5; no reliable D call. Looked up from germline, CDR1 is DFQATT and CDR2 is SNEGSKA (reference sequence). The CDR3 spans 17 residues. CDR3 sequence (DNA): TGCAGTGCTAGAGAGGACCACAGTGCTGGGAGCAGTCAGCCCCAGCATTTT. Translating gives CSAREDHSAGSSQPQHF.

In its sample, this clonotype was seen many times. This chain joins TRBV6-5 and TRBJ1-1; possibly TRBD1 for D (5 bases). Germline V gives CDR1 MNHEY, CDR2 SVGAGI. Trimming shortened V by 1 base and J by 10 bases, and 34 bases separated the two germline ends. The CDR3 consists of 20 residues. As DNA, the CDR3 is TGTGCCAGCAGTTACTTAAACCTAGGGACCGGCAATCCCACCCCGTTGATAGCTTTCTTT. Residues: CASSYLNLGTGNPTPLIAFF.

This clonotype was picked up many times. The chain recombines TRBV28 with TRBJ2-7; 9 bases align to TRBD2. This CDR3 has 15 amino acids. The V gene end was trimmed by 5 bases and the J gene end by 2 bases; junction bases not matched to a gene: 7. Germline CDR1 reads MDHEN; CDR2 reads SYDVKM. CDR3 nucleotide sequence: TGTGCCAGCAGTCAAAGACTAGCGGTTACCTACGAGCAGTACTTC. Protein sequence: CASSQRLAVTYEQYF.

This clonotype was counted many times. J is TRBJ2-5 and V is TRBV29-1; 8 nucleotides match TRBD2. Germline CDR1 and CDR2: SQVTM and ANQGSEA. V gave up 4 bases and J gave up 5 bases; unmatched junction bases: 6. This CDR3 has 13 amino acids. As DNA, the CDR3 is TGCAGCGTTGCGGGAGGGCCGGATGAGACCCAGTACTTC. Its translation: CSVAGGPDETQYF.

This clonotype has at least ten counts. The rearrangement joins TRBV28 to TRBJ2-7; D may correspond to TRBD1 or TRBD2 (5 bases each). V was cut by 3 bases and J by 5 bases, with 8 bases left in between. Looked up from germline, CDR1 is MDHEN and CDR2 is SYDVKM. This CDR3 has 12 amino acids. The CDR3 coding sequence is TGTGCCAGCAGTTTTGAGGGGAACGAGCAGTACTTC. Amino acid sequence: CASSFEGNEQYF.